The clone carrying this TCR beta chain was observed a single time. What it recognizes is unknown. These data come from a study of T cell repertoires in ileal Crohn's disease. Overall study context: All patients had surgery for stricturing (approximately 60%) or penetrating (approximately 39%) disease. Study-level findings and limits: Active smokers at surgery had more clonal expansions than non-smokers. Clonality above 26.8% at surgery always came with endoscopic recurrence.

CDR1 KGHSH and CDR2 LQKENI come from the germline V gene. This CDR3 has 16 residues. After removal of 3 bases from V and 3 bases from J, the junction contained 7 bases not matched to a gene. Method: immunoSEQ multiplex PCR; TCRdb's copy keeps in-frame clones and lacks some. The sample gives 3,500 to 4,500 clones, 70% to 80% of which show up once; approximately 13% is in the top ten. The clonotype originates from an adult with Crohn's disease. The chain is built from TRBV18 and TRBJ1-1; 10 bases map to TRBD1. Sequencing was done on a sample of ileal tissue. CDR3 sequence reads: CASSPVDRGGDTEAFF. DNA of the CDR3: TGTGCCAGCTCACCGGTGGACAGGGGGGGGGACACTGAAGCTTTCTTT.